The rows below give T cell receptor beta chains drawn from one sample of a study of T cell repertoires in cytomegalovirus infection. No antigens are known for them. TCRdb re-called the reads through MiXCR, storing one row per CDR3 protein. The data hold 75,000 to 95,000 distinct CDR3 sequences, with roughly half observed a single time. The sample was CD8+ T cells from cultured PBMCs, taken from culture after CMV antigen stimulation. Receptors originate from a human donor in good health (CMV status not recorded). Some clones in this sample may be carry-over from other donors' samples. Each CDR3 is given with its conserved first and last residue. D genes are given only for firm matches. For some rows the clone size is stated as once, few or many, or as a class when expanded; others skip it.

clone size: -
V gene: TRBV6-5
D gene: TRBD2
J gene: TRBJ2-7
CDR3 DNA: TGTGCCAGCAGTTACCGGGAGGGGTACGAGCAGTACTTC
CDR3 protein: CASSYREGYEQYF

clone size: few
V gene: TRBV19
D gene: TRBD2
J gene: TRBJ2-1
CDR3 DNA: TGTGCCAGTAGGGCTAGCGGACAAATGTTCTTC
CDR3 protein: CASRASGQMFF

clone size: many
V gene: TRBV7-8
D gene: -
J gene: TRBJ2-7
CDR3 DNA: TGTGCCAGCAGCCCACTAGAAAATCCCTACGAGCAGTACTTC
CDR3 protein: CASSPLENPYEQYF

clone size: -
V gene: TRBV6-2/TRBV6-3
D gene: -
J gene: TRBJ2-7
CDR3 DNA: TGTGCCAGCAACCCCATTGGAGAACGTAGCTCCTACGAGCAGTACTTC
CDR3 protein: CASNPIGERSSYEQYF

clone size: -
V gene: TRBV2
D gene: -
J gene: TRBJ2-5
CDR3 DNA: TGTGCCAGCAGTGAAGCAGCAGGGATTCTCGAGACCCAGTACTTC
CDR3 protein: CASSEAAGILETQYF

clone size: once
V gene: TRBV6-6
D gene: -
J gene: TRBJ1-1
CDR3 DNA: TGTGCCAGCAGTGGAAAGGGAGCGGCTTTAGAAGCTTTCTTT
CDR3 protein: CASSGKGAALEAFF

clone size: -
V gene: TRBV4-2
D gene: -
J gene: TRBJ2-3
CDR3 DNA: TGTGCCAGCAGCCAAGATCAGTTAGATGGGGGGCTAGATACGCAGTATTTT
CDR3 protein: CASSQDQLDGGLDTQYF

clone size: -
V gene: TRBV7-4
D gene: -
J gene: TRBJ2-3
CDR3 DNA: TGTGCCAGCAGTCCACGGGTAGGCGATACGCAGTATTTT
CDR3 protein: CASSPRVGDTQYF

clone size: -
V gene: TRBV9
D gene: -
J gene: TRBJ1-5
CDR3 DNA: TGTGCCAGCAGCCCCGGGGGGGGGGTTAATCAGCCCCAGCATTTT
CDR3 protein: CASSPGGGVNQPQHF

clone size: many
V gene: TRBV7-3
D gene: -
J gene: TRBJ2-7
CDR3 DNA: TGTGCCAGCAGCCTCCAGGGGGGGCAGAGCTACGAGCAGTACTTC
CDR3 protein: CASSLQGGQSYEQYF

clone size: -
V gene: TRBV7-3
D gene: -
J gene: TRBJ2-1
CDR3 DNA: TGTGCCAGCAGCTTAAGAGGCGGGGTCTCCTACAATGAGCAGTTCTTC
CDR3 protein: CASSLRGGVSYNEQFF

clone size: -
V gene: TRBV7-8
D gene: TRBD1
J gene: TRBJ2-3
CDR3 DNA: TGTGCCAGCAGCTTCCGACAGGGGGGTCCAGATACGCAGTATTTT
CDR3 protein: CASSFRQGGPDTQYF

clone size: -
V gene: TRBV11-2
D gene: -
J gene: TRBJ2-1
CDR3 DNA: TGTGCCAGCAGCCTCTCAATAGCGGAGGACAATGAGCAGTTCTTC
CDR3 protein: CASSLSIAEDNEQFF

clone size: few
V gene: TRBV20-1
D gene: TRBD2
J gene: TRBJ2-5
CDR3 DNA: TGCAGTGCTCAGTCACGGGGGGGAAAAAAATTACAAGAGACCCAGTACTTC
CDR3 protein: CSAQSRGGKKLQETQYF